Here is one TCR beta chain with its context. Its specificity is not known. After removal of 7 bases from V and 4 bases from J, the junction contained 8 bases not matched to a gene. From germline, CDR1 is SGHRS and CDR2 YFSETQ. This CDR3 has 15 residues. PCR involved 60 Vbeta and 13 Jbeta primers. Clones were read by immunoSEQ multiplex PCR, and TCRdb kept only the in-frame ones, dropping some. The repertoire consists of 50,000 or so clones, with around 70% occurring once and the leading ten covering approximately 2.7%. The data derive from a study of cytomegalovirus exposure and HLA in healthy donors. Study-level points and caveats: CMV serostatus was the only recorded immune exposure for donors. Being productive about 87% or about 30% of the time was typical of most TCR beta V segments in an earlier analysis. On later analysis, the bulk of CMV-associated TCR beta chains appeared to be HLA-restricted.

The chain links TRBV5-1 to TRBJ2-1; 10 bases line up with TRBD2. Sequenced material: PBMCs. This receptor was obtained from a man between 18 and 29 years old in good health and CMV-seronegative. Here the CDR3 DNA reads TGCGCCAGCTGCACCGGGACTAGCGAATACAATGAGCAGTTCTTC. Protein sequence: CASCTGTSEYNEQFF.